One sample yielded the 32 T cell receptor beta chains listed below, sequenced in a study of cytomegalovirus exposure and HLA in healthy donors (dated by TCRdb to about 2017). Library preparation employed the immunoSEQ multiplex PCR assay. The multiplex PCR relied on a mix of 60 forward primers for TCR Vbeta segments and 13 reverse primers for TCR Jbeta segments. What TCRdb holds here is the immuneACCESS table cut down to in-frame rearrangements. Part of the clones is not present; checked against another copy, under half of the missing clones reflect an unresolved V gene, and the others are unexplained. This sample lists some 130,000 clones; around three quarters were detected once. The biggest ten clones account for over 2.5% of the sample. Sequenced: PBMCs. These receptor sequences come from a middle-aged man in good health and CMV-seronegative.

This chain joins TRBV19 and TRBJ1-1, with 7 bases identical to TRBD1. The CDR3 length is 13 residues. V dropped 5 bases and J dropped 3; count of bases not matched to a gene: 3. The V gene's germline CDR1 is LNHDA and CDR2 SQIVND (reference sequence). CDR3 sequence (DNA): TGTGCCAGTAGTCGAACAGGGGACACTGAAGCTTTCTTT. This codes for CASSRTGDTEAFF.

The sample holds a few counts of this clone. The V and J genes are TRBV25-1 and TRBJ1-2; 7 nucleotides align to TRBD1. Germline V gene data show CDR1 as MGHDK and CDR2 as SYGVNS. J was trimmed by 7 bases and V by 3 bases; bases with no gene match: 8. The CDR3 is made up of 14 amino acids. For the CDR3, the DNA is TGTGCCAGCAGTGACCACGGACAGGAGGGTGGCTACACCTTC. This gives the protein CASSDHGQEGGYTF.

V and J are TRBV7-8 and TRBJ2-5; possible D gene TRBD1, 5 bases. Trimming removed 1 base from V and 5 bases from J, with 11 bases in between. The germline gives CDR1 SGHVS, CDR2 FQNEAQ. The CDR3 has 14 amino acids. The CDR3 sequence: CASSLVQGVETQYF. The CDR3 nucleotides read TGTGCCAGCAGCTTAGTGCAGGGCGTGGAGACCCAGTACTTC. Full variable domain (missing parts from reference TRBV7-8 and TRBJ2-5): GAGVSQSPRYKVAKRGQDVALRCDPISGHVSLFWYQQALGQGPEFLTYFQNEAQLDKSGLPSDRFFAERPEGSVSTLKIQRTQQEDSAVYLCASSLVQGVETQYFGPGTRLLVL.

J is TRBJ2-5 and V is TRBV5-1; 8 bases line up with TRBD2. V shed 4 bases, J shed 4 bases, and the junction held 9 bases outside the gene matches. This CDR3 contains 15 residues. Germline V gene sequence: CDR1 SGHRS, CDR2 YFSETQ. CDR3 region: CASSGLTGGGETQYF. CDR3 nucleotide sequence: TGCGCCAGCAGCGGCTTGACGGGGGGGGGAGAGACCCAGTACTTC.

This clone appeared a single time. This chain links TRBV30 with TRBJ1-1; D is perhaps TRBD1 (6 bases). This CDR3 contains 14 residues. V was trimmed by 4 bases and J by 1 base, leaving 13 bases between them. The germline V gene has CDR1 GTSNPN and CDR2 SVGIG (reference sequence). The CDR3 here is CAWTLLGGNTEAFF. In DNA form, the CDR3 reads TGTGCCTGGACTCTCCTAGGGGGGAACACTGAAGCTTTCTTT.

The gene calls are TRBV7-9 and TRBJ2-2; tentative D call: TRBD1 (7 bases). V gave up 5 bases and J gave up 3 bases, with 13 bases separating them. Germline V lookup: CDR1 SEHNR, CDR2 FQNEAQ (reference sequence). The CDR3 has 15 residues. The CDR3 DNA follows: TGTGCCAGCAGCGGGGGGACAGAGGACACCGGGGAGCTGTTTTTT. Translated, it gives CASSGGTEDTGELFF.

This rearrangement joins TRBV19 to TRBJ1-1, with 7 bases aligning to TRBD1. CDR3 length: 14 residues. V was pared by 4 bases and J by 4 bases, with 6 bases of the junction left unmatched. CDR1 LNHDA and CDR2 SQIVND come from the germline V gene (reference sequence). CDR3 bases: TGTGCCAGTAGTACCACAGGGGTGATCACTGAAGCTTTCTTT. The encoded protein is CASSTTGVITEAFF.

The chain is built from TRBV30 and TRBJ2-5; maybe TRBD1 (5 bases). The V end lost 3 bases, the J end lost 5 bases, and 13 bases lay between the germline ends. This CDR3 comprises 13 residues. CDR1 and CDR2 (germline): GTSNPN, SVGIG (reference sequence). CDR3 nucleotide sequence: TGTGCCTGGAGCATAGGGGCGGATGAGACCCAGTACTTC. It yields the protein CAWSIGADETQYF. Looking up the rest from reference TRBV30 and TRBJ2-5 gives the full variable domain: SQTIHQWPATLVQPVGSPLSLECTVEGTSNPNLYWYRQAAGRGLQLLFYSVGIGQISSEVPQNLSASRPQDRQFILSSKKLLLSDSGFYLCAWSIGADETQYFGPGTRLLVL.

In its sample, this clone was seen once. V usage is TRBV7-2 and J usage is TRBJ2-3; 8 positions agree with TRBD1. J was trimmed by 5 bases and V by 3 bases; bases with no gene match: 7. In germline, CDR1 is SGHTA, CDR2 FQGNSA. The CDR3 runs to 15 residues. The chain's CDR3 is CASSFSGQVVDTQYF. The CDR3 region has the DNA TGTGCCAGCAGCTTTTCGGGACAGGTCGTAGATACGCAGTATTTT.

The chain carries TRBV14 and TRBJ2-3, with D maybe TRBD1 (5 bases). Germline CDR1 reads SGHDN; CDR2 reads FVKESK. CDR3 size: 16 residues. V shed 0 bases and J shed 4 bases, with 14 bases lying between them. This CDR3 is CASSQERQGWADTQYF. The CDR3 bases are TGTGCCAGCAGCCAAGAGCGGCAGGGCTGGGCAGATACGCAGTATTTT.

This clone has more than one count but fewer than ten. The genes are TRBV7-2 and TRBJ1-3; tentatively, D is TRBD1 (5 bases). Looked up from germline, CDR1 is SGHTA and CDR2 is FQGNSA. This CDR3 comprises 14 residues. Between the trimmed V and J ends, which lost 3 bases and 2 bases, there was a span of 8 bases. The CDR3 coding sequence is TGTGCCAGCAGCTTGTCCAGGGCTGGAAACACCATATATTTT. Its protein is CASSLSRAGNTIYF. Full variable domain (rest looked up from reference TRBV7-2 and TRBJ1-3): GAGVSQSPSNKVTEKGKDVELRCDPISGHTALYWYRQSLGQGLEFLIYFQGNSAPDKSGLPSDRFSAERTGGSVSTLTIQRTQQEDSAVYLCASSLSRAGNTIYFGEGSWLTVV.

The genes are TRBV30 and TRBJ2-4; D unresolved. The CDR3 has 11 residues. V lost 0 bases to trimming and J lost 11 bases, with 8 bases between them. Germline lookup yields CDR1 GTSNPN and CDR2 SVGIG (reference sequence). The CDR3 region is CAWSVSGFQYF. In nucleotides, the CDR3 is TGTGCCTGGAGTGTATCGGGTTTTCAGTACTTC. The complete variable domain, with remaining parts taken from reference TRBV30 and TRBJ2-4, reads SQTIHQWPATLVQPVGSPLSLECTVEGTSNPNLYWYRQAAGRGLQLLFYSVGIGQISSEVPQNLSASRPQDRQFILSSKKLLLSDSGFYLCAWSVSGFQYFGAGTRLSVL.

This sequence joins TRBV15 and TRBJ1-5; D is possibly TRBD1 (5 bases). The ends were cut back, 1 base at V and 7 bases at J, with 17 bases in the middle. The CDR3 has 16 residues. Germline V gives CDR1 LNHNV, CDR2 YYDKDF (reference sequence). CDR3 loop: CATSRAPPGNMQPQHF. The CDR3 region has the DNA TGTGCCACCAGCAGAGCCCCCCCAGGGAATATGCAGCCCCAGCATTTT.

DNA of the CDR3: TGTGCCAGCAGTTCCCCGGGGTTTTATGGCTACACCTTC. Protein: CASSSPGFYGYTF. The V and J genes are TRBV6-5 and TRBJ1-2; D not resolved. The germline V gene has CDR1 MNHEY and CDR2 SVGAGI. The CDR3 length is 13 residues. Trimming cost V 4 bases and J 5 bases, with 11 bases left between them.

The rearrangement joins TRBV5-1 to TRBJ1-2; 8 positions agree with TRBD1. This CDR3 contains 15 residues. V dropped 6 bases and J dropped 2; count of bases not matched to a gene: 9. Per germline, CDR1 SGHRS and CDR2 YFSETQ. DNA for the CDR3: TGCGCCAGCACCCTTTCAGGGGGCGCAAACTATGGCTACACCTTC. This codes for CASTLSGGANYGYTF.

The V gene is TRBV30, the J gene TRBJ2-6; TRBD2 is a possible D gene (5 bases). Germline V gives CDR1 GTSNPN, CDR2 SVGIG (reference sequence). The CDR3 is 15 residues long. The ends were cut back, 4 bases at V and 0 bases at J, with 10 bases in the middle. The CDR3 DNA sequence: TGTGCCTGGACGGGAATTAGCTCTGGGGCCAACGTCCTGACTTTC. Translated, it gives CAWTGISSGANVLTF.

The CDR3 here is CASSREPGQGYTQPQHF. For the CDR3, the DNA is TGTGCCAGCAGTCGAGAACCGGGACAGGGGTATACTCAGCCCCAGCATTTT. V gene TRBV2 combines with J gene TRBJ1-5, with TRBD1 identical over 10 bases. This CDR3 is built from 17 residues. Germline CDR1 and CDR2: SNHLY and FYNNEI. The V segment lost 5 bases and the J segment 6 bases; nucleotides outside the gene matches: 13.

This clone turned up a few times. The chain couples TRBV28 to TRBJ2-7; TRBD2 matches at 9 bases. CDR3 length: 16 amino acids. Per germline, CDR1 MDHEN and CDR2 SYDVKM. V lost 8 bases, J lost 2 bases, and 13 bases stayed unmatched. As DNA, the CDR3 is TGTGCCAGCTGTCCTTTGGGTAGCGGGAGCGCCTACGAGCAGTACTTC. It yields the protein CASCPLGSGSAYEQYF.

The sample holds one count of this clone. The chain is built from TRBV2 and TRBJ1-2; D is unresolved. Germline V gene lookup returns CDR1 SNHLY and CDR2 FYNNEI. The CDR3 is 14 amino acids. Between the trimmed V and J ends, which lost 6 bases and 2 bases, there was a span of 13 bases. The CDR3, as DNA: TGTGCCAGCAGGAGTACTTCGGGAAACTATGGCTACACCTTC. This encodes CASRSTSGNYGYTF.

The rearrangement links TRBV7-9 to TRBJ2-7; 7 bases line up with TRBD1. Germline V CDR1 and CDR2: SEHNR, FQNEAQ (reference sequence). J gave up 3 bases and V 4 bases, and 9 bases lay outside the gene matches. The CDR3 consists of 15 residues. CDR3 in amino acids: CASSSWTGGIYEQYF. CDR3 nucleotide sequence: TGTGCCAGCAGCTCCTGGACAGGAGGTATCTACGAGCAGTACTTC.

The CDR3 is CASSFPGLVKAFF. The CDR3 DNA reads as TGTGCCAGCAGTTTCCCGGGACTTGTTAAAGCTTTCTTT. This chain connects TRBV28 to TRBJ1-1; possible D gene TRBD1, 5 bases. Between the trimmed V and J ends, which lost 3 bases and 9 bases, there was a span of 14 bases. CDR3 length equals 13 residues. Germline-derived CDR1 and CDR2 are MDHEN and SYDVKM.

The rearrangement uses TRBV7-9 and TRBJ1-3, with D perhaps TRBD1 (5 bases). CDR1 and CDR2 (germline): SEHNR, FQNEAQ (reference sequence). The V and J ends lost 4 bases and 0 bases respectively, with 10 bases between them. This CDR3 has 15 amino acids. CDR3 residues: CASSSQGNSGNTIYF. The CDR3 coding sequence is TGTGCCAGCAGCTCTCAGGGAAACTCTGGAAACACCATATATTTT.

The J gene is TRBJ2-5, the V gene TRBV9; the match to TRBD2 covers 8 bases. Germline CDR1 SGDLS, CDR2 YYNGEE. This CDR3 has 15 amino acids. V was pared by 4 bases and J by 5 bases, with 10 bases of the junction left unmatched. CDR3 sequence (DNA): TGTGCCAGCAGCTCTTCCGGGGGGGCGCGTGAGACCCAGTACTTC. Translated, it gives CASSSSGGARETQYF.

The chain carries TRBV14 and TRBJ2-3; perhaps TRBD2 as D (6 bases). From germline, CDR1 is SGHDN and CDR2 FVKESK. The CDR3 loop spans 15 amino acids. Trimming cost V 4 bases and J 4 bases, with 15 bases left between them. The CDR3 DNA sequence: TGTGCCAGCAGCCGATGGGCTAGCGAGGCAGATACGCAGTATTTT. This encodes CASSRWASEADTQYF.

The chain combines TRBV13 with TRBJ2-2; D uncertain. This CDR3 has 12 amino acids. CDR1 PRHDT and CDR2 FYEKMQ come from the germline V gene (reference sequence). V was cut by 1 base and J by 5 bases, with 2 bases left in between. The CDR3 nucleotides read TGTGCCAGCAGCTTAGCTACCGGGGAGCTGTTTTTT. It yields the protein CASSLATGELFF.

This sequence joins TRBV5-4 and TRBJ2-3; 7 bases fit TRBD2. CDR1 SGHNT and CDR2 YYREEE come from the germline V gene (reference sequence). The CDR3 runs to 16 residues. Trimming took 0 bases from V and 2 from J; bases not matched to a gene: 6. Written as DNA, the CDR3 is TGTGCCAGCAGCTTGGGTGGGAGGGCGCCCACAGATACGCAGTATTTT. The encoded protein is CASSLGGRAPTDTQYF.

The rearrangement joins TRBV7-9 to TRBJ1-6; 7 bases fit TRBD1. This CDR3 is 18 amino acids long. CDR1 and CDR2 from the germline V gene are SEHNR and FQNEAQ (reference sequence). J gave up 0 bases and V 5 bases, and 10 bases lay outside the gene matches. CDR3 loop: CASSEDRATSSYNSPLHF. For the CDR3, the DNA is TGTGCCAGCAGCGAAGACAGGGCCACGAGCTCCTATAATTCACCCCTCCACTTT.

This clone appeared a single time. The chain has TRBV1 and TRBJ2-3; TRBD2 is the table's D call and was not checked against the DNA. TRBV1 is deemed a pseudogene. The CDR3 extends over 16 amino acids. This CDR3 is CTSIVPGVPSTDTQYF. As DNA, the CDR3 is TGCACCAGCATCGTACCGGGAGTTCCTAGCACAGATACGCAGTATTTT.

V gene TRBV28 combines with J gene TRBJ2-5; 11 bases line up with TRBD2. CDR3 size: 19 residues. Trimming cost V 6 bases and J 1 base; bases outside gene matches: 16. Germline CDR1 and CDR2: MDHEN and SYDVKM. The CDR3 coding sequence is TGTGCCAGCAGATCCCGGACTAGCGGGCCCTTTGTAGGCCAAGAGACCCAGTACTTC. It encodes CASRSRTSGPFVGQETQYF.

The CDR3 DNA reads TGTGCCTGGACCGGGACAGACTATGGCTACACCTTC. The encoded protein is CAWTGTDYGYTF. The J gene is TRBJ1-2, the V gene TRBV30, with 7 nucleotides matching TRBD1. V was clipped by 4 bases and J by 3 bases; unmatched bases: 2. This CDR3 spans 12 amino acids. Germline CDR1 GTSNPN, CDR2 SVGIG (reference sequence).

The chain combines TRBV30 with TRBJ2-2; tentatively, D is TRBD1 (6 bases). This CDR3 region has 13 residues. Trimming cost V 2 bases and J 6 bases, with 10 bases left between them. Germline assignment: CDR1 GTSNPN and CDR2 SVGIG (reference sequence). CDR3 amino acids: CAWSITGSGELFF. The CDR3 DNA reads TGTGCCTGGAGTATTACAGGGTCCGGGGAGCTGTTTTTT. Full variable domain (remainder filled in from reference TRBV30 and TRBJ2-2): SQTIHQWPATLVQPVGSPLSLECTVEGTSNPNLYWYRQAAGRGLQLLFYSVGIGQISSEVPQNLSASRPQDRQFILSSKKLLLSDSGFYLCAWSITGSGELFFGEGSRLTVL.

V usage is TRBV30 and J usage is TRBJ1-3; D not resolved. Germline CDR1 and CDR2: GTSNPN and SVGIG (reference sequence). V was shortened by 0 bases and J by 0 bases, with 6 bases between the two germline ends. This CDR3 spans 14 amino acids. For the CDR3, the DNA is TGTGCCTGGAGTGTACAGTTCTCTGGAAACACCATATATTTT. Its protein product is CAWSVQFSGNTIYF.